The sample holds one count of the clone carrying this T cell receptor beta chain. The entry originates in a study of blood T cell repertoires in COVID-19. Turning to the study itself: Material from acute and convalescent COVID-19 was sourced from the United States, Italy and Spain. PBMCs, B-cell-depleted T cells, or T cells were the source of the cDNA or gDNA that made up the material.

Between the trimmed V and J ends, which lost 7 bases and 4 bases, there was a span of 17 bases. Germline V gives CDR1 LNHDA, CDR2 SQIVND (reference sequence). The CDR3 length is 15 residues. As handled by the study authors: Nucleated cell counts were estimated from reference gene primer amplification. Measured with immunoSEQ multiplex PCR; TCRdb has only the in-frame clones, and not every one. V, J and clone size are taken as reported in that table, and D and trimming were inferred from the DNA itself. This sample yields 250,000 or so clones, of which 75% to 85% are seen a single time; around 5.9% belongs to the top ten.

The receptor was isolated from a human donor in a cohort sampled during active COVID-19. Source material: peripheral blood. The chain recombines TRBV19 with TRBJ2-1; a possible D gene is TRBD2 (8 bases). CDR3 region: CASTLGRGPYNEQFF. CDR3 coding DNA: TGTGCCAGTACCCTCGGGAGGGGGCCATACAATGAGCAGTTCTTC. The whole variable domain, remainder taken from reference TRBV19 and TRBJ2-1, is DGGITQSPKYLFRKEGQNVTLSCEQNLNHDAMYWYRQDPGQGLRLIYYSQIVNDFQKGDIAEGYSVSREKKESFPLTVTSAQKNPTAFYLCASTLGRGPYNEQFFGPGTRLTVL.